This entry features one T cell receptor (beta chain) sequence. This sample was taken from a study of Ad26.COV2.S vaccination and SARS-CoV-2 variants. Study-level information: The COV1001 Ad26.COV2.S trial arm included the donor.

The table came from immunoSEQ multiplex PCR; TCRdb's copy has only in-frame clones and leaves some out. Here the sample spans more than 400,000 clones, 80% to 95% being singletons. Treatment described: around 19 received Ad26.COV2.S at low or high dose, single or two shots; roughly 5 received placebo; per-sample allocation not given. Repertoires come from day 63 after the first vaccine or placebo injection. Here the sequenced sample was peripheral blood, taken in a trial of Ad26.COV2.S vaccine versus placebo. The receptor comes from a person between 18 and 65 years old who received the Ad26.COV2.S COVID-19 vaccine or a placebo.

The CDR3 nucleotides read TGTGCCAGCAGGCCTTTGGTCACAGGGATCGGCTATGGCTACACCTTC. Encoded protein: CASRPLVTGIGYGYTF. The gene calls are TRBV6-2 or TRBV6-3 and TRBJ1-2; TRBD1 might be the D (6 bases). Germline V gene sequence: CDR1 MNHEY, CDR2 SVGEGT. Trimming took 6 bases from V and 4 from J, leaving 21 bases between them. The CDR3 loop spans 16 amino acids.